Presented here are 18 T cell receptor beta chains from one specimen sequenced in a study of blood T cell repertoires in COVID-19 (dated by TCRdb to between 2020 and 2021). Libraries came from the immunoSEQ multiplex PCR assay. Held by TCRdb, this immuneACCESS table contains in-frame sequences only and omits some clones. Under half of the omission traces to an unresolved V gene where checked; the cause of the rest is unknown. Counted in this sample were roughly 140,000 clones; 80% to 90% of them appeared once. The ten largest clones add up to 2.4% of the sample. The sample comprised peripheral blood. The receptors shown here come from a woman between 65 and 79 years old with acute or convalescent COVID-19.

V is TRBV3-1 (or the pseudogene TRBV3-2) and J is TRBJ1-3; the D gene is possibly TRBD1 (5 bases). V gave up 0 bases and J gave up 0 bases, with 12 bases separating them. CDR1 is LGHDT and CDR2 is YNNKEL in the germline V gene (reference sequence). The CDR3 has 17 residues. The CDR3 loop reads CASSQDRGGVSGNTIYF. The CDR3 DNA reads TGTGCCAGCAGCCAAGATCGGGGGGGAGTCTCTGGAAACACCATATATTTT.

The chain recombines TRBV7-2 with TRBJ2-7; 8 positions agree with TRBD2. CDR1 SGHTA and CDR2 FQGNSA come from the germline V gene. The V gene end was trimmed by 1 base and the J gene end by 0 bases; junction bases not matched to a gene: 14. The length of the CDR3 is 19 residues. In nucleotides, the CDR3 is TGTGCCAGCAGCTTAGAAGGGGCGCTAGCGGGCATTAGCTCCTACGAGCAGTACGTC. Its protein is CASSLEGALAGISSYEQYV.

For the CDR3, the DNA is TGTGCCAGCAGCCAAGAACGTACAGGGAACGAGCAGTACTTC. Its protein is CASSQERTGNEQYF. The chain has TRBV4-2 and TRBJ2-7; D might be TRBD1 (6 bases). Per germline, CDR1 LGHNA and CDR2 YNFKEQ. V dropped 0 bases and J dropped 5 bases, with 11 bases sitting between them. The CDR3 is 14 amino acids.

The chain combines TRBV27 with TRBJ1-3, with TRBD1 as a possible D gene (6 bases). The V gene lost 7 bases and the J gene lost 0 bases, with 22 bases spanning the gap. In germline, CDR1 is MNHEY, CDR2 SMNVEV (reference sequence). The CDR3 extends over 18 amino acids. CDR3 residues: CASKFGGGLSLSGNTIYF. In nucleotides, the CDR3 is TGTGCCAGCAAGTTTGGCGGGGGGCTTTCCCTCTCTGGAAACACCATATATTTT.

The chain uses TRBV7-3 and TRBJ2-1, with TRBD2 matching 8 bases. Unmatched junction bases numbered 3, after V lost 0 bases and J lost 5 bases. Germline-derived CDR1 and CDR2 are SGHTA and FQGTGA. This CDR3 has 15 residues. CDR3 loop: CASSLTGTSNNEQFF. The CDR3 DNA reads TGTGCCAGCAGCTTAACGGGGACTAGTAACAATGAGCAGTTCTTC. The variable domain in full, completed from reference TRBV7-3 and TRBJ2-1, reads GAGVSQTPSNKVTEKGKYVELRCDPISGHTALYWYRQSLGQGPEFLIYFQGTGAADDSGLPNDRFFAVRPEGSVSTLKIQRTERGDSAVYLCASSLTGTSNNEQFFGPGTRLTVL.

This clone was counted a few times. The genes are TRBV30 and TRBJ1-1; tentative D call: TRBD1 (5 bases). The CDR3 is 13 amino acids. The germline CDR1 and CDR2 sequences are GTSNPN and SVGIG (reference sequence). V was pared by 1 base and J by 3 bases, with 9 bases between. CDR3 protein: CAWSENRYTEAFF. CDR3 in DNA: TGTGCCTGGAGTGAGAACAGGTACACTGAAGCTTTCTTT.

The chain has TRBV6-1 and TRBJ1-1; 8 bases agree with TRBD1. V was clipped by 2 bases and J by 5 bases; unmatched bases: 7. The CDR3 has 15 residues. Germline V gene lookup returns CDR1 MNHNS and CDR2 SASEGT. The CDR3 loop reads CASSEPQGAMTEAFF. DNA of the CDR3: TGTGCCAGCAGTGAACCTCAGGGGGCAATGACTGAAGCTTTCTTT.

The rearrangement joins TRBV19 to TRBJ1-6, with 8 nucleotides matching TRBD1. Per germline, CDR1 LNHDA and CDR2 SQIVND (reference sequence). V shed 7 bases and J 4 bases; nucleotides not matched to a gene: 6. The CDR3 loop spans 15 amino acids. The CDR3 is CASTDDRGYNSPLHF. CDR3 DNA: TGTGCCAGTACCGACGACAGGGGATATAATTCACCCCTCCACTTT.

The chain employs TRBV12-1 and TRBJ2-3; TRBD2 was called by the table and not checked on the DNA. TRBV12-1 represents a pseudogene. This CDR3 is built from 16 residues. This CDR3 reads CASRTIAGGTSGSQYF. The CDR3 coding sequence is TGTGCCAGCAGGACCATAGCGGGGGGAACCTCAGGATCGCAGTATTTT.

This clone was picked up one time. The V and J genes are TRBV5-4 and TRBJ1-2, with 7 bases lining up with TRBD1. This CDR3 region has 14 residues. Germline V gene data show CDR1 as SGHNT and CDR2 as YYREEE (reference sequence). Trimming at V came to 1 base and at J to 6 bases, leaving 6 bases not matched to a gene. CDR3 sequence reads: CASSLKGGAHGYTF. The CDR3 DNA reads TGTGCCAGCAGCTTGAAAGGGGGCGCACATGGCTACACCTTC.

The chain recombines TRBV10-1 with TRBJ1-1, with D possibly being TRBD1 (5 bases). The V and J ends lost 2 bases and 10 bases respectively, with 11 bases between them. The CDR3 has 12 residues. The germline V gene encodes CDR1 WNHNN and CDR2 SYGVQD (reference sequence). The CDR3 spells CASSETVRAAFF. The CDR3 bases are TGCGCCAGCAGTGAGACCGTCAGGGCAGCTTTCTTT.

This clone has only one observation. The V call is TRBV30, the J call TRBJ1-6; 7 bases align to TRBD1. Germline loops: CDR1 GTSNPN, CDR2 SVGIG (reference sequence). Trimming at V came to 3 bases and at J to 7 bases, leaving 9 bases not matched to a gene. The CDR3 extends over 15 amino acids. The CDR3 protein is CAWSNQGQRNSPLHF. CDR3 in DNA: TGTGCCTGGAGCAACCAGGGACAGAGAAATTCACCCCTCCACTTT. The full variable domain, with the rest looked up from reference TRBV30 and TRBJ1-6, is SQTIHQWPATLVQPVGSPLSLECTVEGTSNPNLYWYRQAAGRGLQLLFYSVGIGQISSEVPQNLSASRPQDRQFILSSKKLLLSDSGFYLCAWSNQGQRNSPLHFGNGTRLTVT.

In DNA form, the CDR3 reads TGTGCCAGCAGTTTAGGGGGCCTCTATGGCTACACCTTC. Protein product: CASSLGGLYGYTF. The J gene is TRBJ1-2, the V gene TRBV12-3 or TRBV12-4; a possible D gene is TRBD1 (5 bases). V was trimmed by 1 base and J by 4 bases, leaving 7 bases between them. The CDR3 runs 13 residues.

V gene TRBV7-2 combines with J gene TRBJ2-5; 8 nucleotides agree with TRBD2. Germline V gene lookup returns CDR1 SGHTA and CDR2 FQGNSA. V lost 1 base to trimming and J lost 5 bases; unmatched junction nucleotides: 6. The CDR3 extends over 15 amino acids. The CDR3 DNA reads TGTGCCAGCAGCTTAGGCAGCGGGGGTGGGGAGACCCAGTACTTC. It codes for CASSLGSGGGETQYF.

The V and J genes are TRBV5-1 and TRBJ2-5; 7 bases line up with TRBD1. V gave up 4 bases and J gave up 4 bases; unmatched junction bases: 10. The CDR3 length is 15 residues. CDR1 and CDR2 (germline): SGHRS, YFSETQ. For the CDR3, the DNA is TGCGCCAGCAGCCTGGGTGACAGGGTACCAGAGACCCAGTACTTC. Protein: CASSLGDRVPETQYF.

The CDR3 nucleotides read TGTGCCAGCAAGGGACAGCTGAACACTGAAGCTTTCTTT. Its translation is CASKGQLNTEAFF. The rearrangement joins TRBV2 to TRBJ1-1; 7 bases agree with TRBD1. CDR3 length: 13 amino acids. The germline V gene encodes CDR1 SNHLY and CDR2 FYNNEI. After removal of 7 bases from V and 0 bases from J, the junction contained 2 bases not matched to a gene.

This clone came up a few times. The CDR3 loop reads CASSQVTGGGGLLAKNIQYF. The CDR3 region has the DNA TGCGCCAGCAGCCAAGTCACTGGCGGGGGGGGCCTTTTAGCCAAAAACATTCAGTACTTC. V usage is TRBV4-1 and J usage is TRBJ2-4, with TRBD2 matching over 9 bases. The J segment lost 0 bases and the V segment lost 1 base, leaving 13 bases of the junction unmatched. The CDR3 has 20 amino acids. Germline values: CDR1 MGHRA, CDR2 YSYEKL.

This clone has a single count. The chain employs TRBV12-3 or TRBV12-4 and TRBJ2-7; D is perhaps TRBD1 (6 bases). This CDR3 spans 12 amino acids. Trimming took off 6 bases at V and 5 bases at J, with 11 bases between the two ends. In nucleotides, the CDR3 is TGTGCCAGCAGAGCACAGGGCCACGAGCAGTACGTC. Translating gives CASRAQGHEQYV.